This T cell receptor beta chain is from a study of cytomegalovirus exposure and HLA in healthy donors. Notes on the study in general: Cytomegalovirus status, reportedly, was diagnosed with high specificity and sensitivity by the classifier. One later analysis, an examination of the 120 validation repertoires, found that first-cohort TCR clusters tended to co-occur in them.

The CDR3 contains 15 residues. V shed 0 bases and J 3 bases; nucleotides not matched to a gene: 2. Germline V gene lookup returns CDR1 MNHEY and CDR2 SMNVEV (reference sequence). Method: immunoSEQ multiplex PCR; TCRdb's copy keeps in-frame clones and lacks some. The table records tens of thousands of clones, 96% of them present only once. Concerning this clone itself: Its antigen is not identified.

Sequencing was carried out using PBMCs. The TCR was taken from a man aged 18-30 years in good health and CMV-seronegative. The chain combines TRBV27 with TRBJ2-1; TRBD1 matches 7 bases. This CDR3 reads CASSLSWDSYNEQFF. CDR3 in DNA: TGTGCCAGCAGTTTATCGTGGGACAGCTACAATGAGCAGTTCTTC.